These 16 T cell receptor beta chains were all obtained from the same sample, sequenced in a study of preoperative IRX-2 immunotherapy in early breast cancer. The treatment here: preoperative locoregional IRX-2 cytokine immunotherapy. Repertoires were generated with immunoSEQ multiplex PCR, while TCRdb's copy carries only in-frame clones and drops some. The sample carries approximately 27,000 clones, approximately 75% recorded once. The material sequenced was lymph node tissue, taken after IRX-2 immunotherapy. Source of these receptors: a human donor with breast cancer.

The chain combines TRBV5-1 with TRBJ2-7; D unresolved. CDR3 length equals 14 residues. Deletions cut 0 bases from V and 5 bases from J, with 12 bases between. Germline assignment: CDR1 SGHRS and CDR2 YFSETQ. The CDR3 protein is CASSLAYGEDEQYF. CDR3 DNA: TGCGCCAGCAGCTTGGCTTACGGAGAAGACGAGCAGTACTTC. Using reference TRBV5-1 and TRBJ2-7 for the parts outside the CDR3, the full variable domain is KAGVTQTPRYLIKTRGQQVTLSCSPISGHRSVSWYQQTPGQGLQFLFEYFSETQRNKGNFPGRFSGRQFSNSRSEMNVSTLELGDSALYLCASSLAYGEDEQYFGPGTRLTVT.

The chain combines TRBV19 with TRBJ1-2; 8 bases line up with TRBD1. CDR3 length equals 15 residues. V lost 1 base and J lost 8; bases outside the gene matches: 9. Germline lookup yields CDR1 LNHDA and CDR2 SQIVND (reference sequence). CDR3 amino acids: CASSIAPGGFEGYTF. DNA of the CDR3: TGTGCCAGTAGTATAGCCCCAGGGGGCTTTGAAGGCTACACCTTC.

The chain links TRBV19 to TRBJ2-1; 7 nucleotides align to TRBD1. This CDR3 is 13 amino acids long. V shed 4 bases, J shed 6 bases, and the junction held 3 bases outside the gene matches. CDR1 is LNHDA, CDR2 SQIVND, per germline (reference sequence). CDR3 loop: CASSTDRANEQFF. In nucleotides, the CDR3 is TGTGCCAGTAGTACTGACAGGGCCAATGAGCAGTTCTTC.

This clone was counted a single time. The chain has TRBV15 and TRBJ2-3; 8 bases line up with TRBD2. Germline loops: CDR1 LNHNV, CDR2 YYDKDF (reference sequence). The CDR3 extends over 17 amino acids. V was pared by 0 bases and J by 7 bases, with 12 bases of the junction left unmatched. The CDR3 DNA is TGTGCCACCAGCAGAGATAGGTTGAGCGGGGGCTCGCATACGCAGTATTTT. Translated: CATSRDRLSGGSHTQYF. The whole variable domain, filled in from reference TRBV15 and TRBJ2-3, reads DAMVIQNPRYQVTQFGKPVTLSCSQTLNHNVMYWYQQKSSQAPKLLFHYYDKDFNNEADTPDNFQSRRPNTSFCFLDIRSPGLGDTAMYLCATSRDRLSGGSHTQYFGPGTRLTVL.

The chain employs TRBV11-3 and TRBJ1-6; no definite D call. The germline CDR1 and CDR2 sequences are SGHNT and YENEEA. This CDR3 has 14 residues. The V end lost 4 bases, the J end lost 8 bases, and 12 bases lay between the germline ends. The CDR3 DNA sequence: TGTGCCAGCAGCTCCGGACTTAGGGATTCACCCCTCCACTTT. Amino acid sequence: CASSSGLRDSPLHF.

Only a few counts were recorded for this clone. The V and J genes are TRBV19 and TRBJ1-4; TRBD1 agrees at 8 bases. This CDR3 region has 13 residues. Per germline, CDR1 LNHDA and CDR2 SQIVND (reference sequence). J was trimmed by 9 bases and V by 3 bases; bases with no gene match: 3. This CDR3 reads CASSIGQGQKLFF. The CDR3 DNA reads as TGTGCCAGTAGTATCGGACAGGGTCAAAAACTGTTTTTT.

The chain uses TRBV6-8 and TRBJ1-2; 7 nucleotides match TRBD1. Germline V gene data show CDR1 as MNHGY and CDR2 as SAAAGT. This CDR3 is built from 16 residues. Trimming at V came to 5 bases and at J to 4 bases, leaving 13 bases not matched to a gene. CDR3 amino acids: CASSEGAGRTGYGYTF. For the CDR3, the DNA is TGTGCCAGCAGTGAGGGGGCTGGCAGAACGGGCTATGGCTACACCTTC.

The CDR3, as DNA: TGTGCCAGCAGTTTTTTCGGGGTATTCGCTGGAAACACCATATATTTT. Translated, it gives CASSFFGVFAGNTIYF. This rearrangement joins TRBV28 to TRBJ1-3, with D uncertain. The V and J ends lost 3 bases and 2 bases respectively, with 14 bases between them. Germline-derived CDR1 and CDR2 are MDHEN and SYDVKM. This CDR3 spans 16 amino acids.

The CDR3 DNA reads TGTGCCAGCTCACCACCGTCAAGGAACTATGGCTACACCTTC. It specifies CASSPPSRNYGYTF. This chain joins TRBV18 and TRBJ1-2; D is ambiguous. The CDR3 is 14 residues long. Trimming removed 0 bases from V and 2 bases from J, with 7 bases in between. Germline assignment: CDR1 KGHSH and CDR2 LQKENI.

The chain recombines TRBV11-3 with TRBJ2-5; D is uncertain. Germline loops: CDR1 SGHNT, CDR2 YENEEA. The CDR3 length is 14 residues. Deletions cut 4 bases from V and 5 bases from J, with 14 bases between. The CDR3 loop reads CASSSIHARETQYF. In nucleotides, the CDR3 is TGTGCCAGCAGCTCGATCCATGCAAGGGAGACCCAGTACTTC.

The V and J genes are TRBV18 and TRBJ1-1; 10 positions agree with TRBD1. The ends lost 5 bases at V and 3 bases at J; junction bases unmatched: 6. In germline, CDR1 is KGHSH, CDR2 LQKENI. The CDR3 runs 15 residues. CDR3 region: CASSKRQGADTEAFF. The DNA of the CDR3 is TGTGCCAGCTCAAAACGACAGGGGGCGGACACTGAAGCTTTCTTT.

The chain combines TRBV11-3 with TRBJ2-2, with a possible D match to TRBD1 (5 bases). The V end lost 1 base, the J end lost 0 bases, and 9 bases lay between the germline ends. Looked up from germline, CDR1 is SGHNT and CDR2 is YENEEA. The CDR3 is 16 amino acids. CDR3 sequence (DNA): TGTGCCAGCAGCTTAGTGGGGCGCACGAACACCGGGGAGCTGTTTTTT. This gives the protein CASSLVGRTNTGELFF. The complete variable domain, with remaining parts taken from reference TRBV11-3 and TRBJ2-2, reads EAGVVQSPRYKIIEKKQPVAFWCNPISGHNTLYWYLQNLGQGPELLIRYENEEAVDDSQLPKDRFSAERLKGVDSTLKIQPAELGDSAVYLCASSLVGRTNTGELFFGEGSRLTVL.

V gene TRBV6-8 combines with J gene TRBJ1-2; possible D gene TRBD1, 5 bases. The CDR3 is 15 amino acids. Germline V gene lookup returns CDR1 MNHGY and CDR2 SAAAGT. Trimming left V 10 bases short and J 2 bases short, with 20 bases between. The CDR3 DNA reads TGTGCCATCAGCCCTTCCGGAGGGGAGAACTATGGCTACACCTTC. Encoded protein: CAISPSGGENYGYTF.

This chain joins TRBV19 and TRBJ1-5; D gene ambiguous. The CDR3 is 15 amino acids. Trimming took 3 bases from V and 0 from J, leaving 9 bases between them. Germline V gives CDR1 LNHDA, CDR2 SQIVND (reference sequence). CDR3 residues: CASSMVGNSNQPQHF. CDR3 DNA sequence: TGTGCCAGTAGTATGGTTGGTAATAGCAATCAGCCCCAGCATTTT.

The V call is TRBV19, the J call TRBJ1-5; D is ambiguous. Germline V gives CDR1 LNHDA, CDR2 SQIVND (reference sequence). CDR3 length: 13 residues. Trimming pared 4 bases from V and 4 bases from J, leaving 8 bases between. The CDR3: CASSNSLNQPQHF. For the CDR3, the DNA is TGTGCCAGTAGTAACAGTCTTAATCAGCCCCAGCATTTT.

The CDR3 is CASSPPPRGSDYSNQPQHF. Here the CDR3 DNA reads TGTGCCAGCTCACCACCCCCGAGGGGGAGCGATTACAGCAATCAGCCCCAGCATTTT. This chain connects TRBV18 to TRBJ1-5; tentatively, D is TRBD1 (6 bases). CDR1 KGHSH and CDR2 LQKENI come from the germline V gene. Trimming stripped 0 bases from V and 1 base from J, with 19 bases between. The CDR3 has 19 amino acids. The full variable domain, completed using reference TRBV18 and TRBJ1-5, is NAGVMQNPRHLVRRRGQEARLRCSPMKGHSHVYWYRQLPEEGLKFMVYLQKENIIDESGMPKERFSAEFPKEGPSILRIQQVVRGDSAAYFCASSPPPRGSDYSNQPQHFGDGTRLSIL.